This is a list of T cell receptor beta chains from one sample in a study of human T cells and chemical hapten exposure. MiXCR, run by TCRdb on the RACE reads, gives a single entry per CDR3 protein. The data hold 50,000 to 70,000 distinct CDR3 sequences, with 9.5% to 10% observed a single time. This sample comprised whole blood, obtained in connection with sensitization to the hapten diphenylcyclopropenone (DPC). The receptors shown here come from a man aged 40-50 years with alopecia areata. Some clones in this sample may be carry-over from other donors' samples. Each CDR3 is given with its conserved first and last residue. D genes are given only for firm matches. Where a row states a size, it is once, few, many or the class of an expanded clone; other rows omit it.

j_gene: TRBJ1-6
d_gene: -
v_gene: TRBV28
len: 13
abundance: many
CDR3aa: CASKSGSNSPLHF
CDR3nt: TGTGCCAGCAAGTCAGGGTCTAATTCACCCCTCCACTTT

j_gene: TRBJ2-1
d_gene: TRBD1
v_gene: TRBV7-6
len: 13
abundance: -
CDR3aa: CASSIDLTGDWFF
CDR3nt: TGTGCCAGCAGCATTGACCTTACAGGGGATTGGTTCTTC

j_gene: TRBJ2-1
d_gene: TRBD2
v_gene: TRBV10-3
len: 14
abundance: many
CDR3aa: CAINPGTSTNEQFF
CDR3nt: TGTGCCATCAACCCCGGGACTAGCACAAATGAGCAGTTCTTC

j_gene: TRBJ1-3
d_gene: TRBD1
v_gene: TRBV3-1
len: 16
abundance: -
CDR3aa: CASSRPGTGAPGTIYF
CDR3nt: TGTGCCAGCAGCCGTCCTGGGACAGGGGCCCCGGGCACCATATATTTT

j_gene: TRBJ2-3
d_gene: -
v_gene: TRBV12-3/TRBV12-4
len: 13
abundance: -
CDR3aa: CASSLGGPDTQYF
CDR3nt: TGTGCCAGCAGCTTAGGGGGTCCAGATACGCAGTATTTT

j_gene: TRBJ2-2
d_gene: TRBD1
v_gene: TRBV7-8
len: 17
abundance: few
CDR3aa: CASSLVSGQYNTGELFF
CDR3nt: TGTGCCAGCAGCTTAGTTTCGGGACAGTATAACACCGGGGAGCTGTTTTTT

j_gene: TRBJ2-1
d_gene: TRBD2
v_gene: TRBV15
len: 16
abundance: -
CDR3aa: CATSRDRSLAGLEQFF
CDR3nt: TGTGCCACCAGCAGAGATCGTTCCCTAGCGGGCCTGGAGCAGTTCTTC

j_gene: TRBJ1-4
d_gene: -
v_gene: TRBV7-9
len: 13
abundance: few
CDR3aa: CASRDPGNEKLFF
CDR3nt: TGTGCCAGCCGAGACCCCGGAAATGAAAAACTGTTTTTT

j_gene: TRBJ1-2
d_gene: -
v_gene: TRBV11-2
len: 16
abundance: many
CDR3aa: CASSPVGGQRNYGYTF
CDR3nt: TGTGCCAGCAGCCCCGTCGGCGGACAGAGAAACTATGGCTACACCTTC

j_gene: TRBJ2-3
d_gene: -
v_gene: TRBV5-1
len: 13
abundance: -
CDR3aa: CASSRDLGNTQYF
CDR3nt: TGCGCCAGCAGCCGCGATCTAGGGAATACGCAGTATTTT

j_gene: TRBJ2-7
d_gene: TRBD1
v_gene: TRBV5-1
len: 15
abundance: many
CDR3aa: CASSPTGTGLHEQYF
CDR3nt: TGCGCCAGCAGCCCGACCGGGACAGGTCTTCACGAGCAGTACTTC

j_gene: TRBJ1-5
d_gene: -
v_gene: TRBV7-2
len: 14
abundance: few
CDR3aa: CASSLVGFNQPQHF
CDR3nt: TGTGCCAGCAGCTTAGTAGGTTTTAATCAGCCCCAGCATTTT

j_gene: TRBJ2-5
d_gene: TRBD1
v_gene: TRBV18
len: 14
abundance: few
CDR3aa: CASSPSTGRETQYF
CDR3nt: TGTGCCAGCTCACCATCGACAGGGAGAGAGACCCAGTACTTC

j_gene: TRBJ2-1
d_gene: TRBD2
v_gene: TRBV12-3/TRBV12-4
len: 15
abundance: many
CDR3aa: CASSHGLAGYNEQFF
CDR3nt: TGTGCCAGCAGTCACGGACTAGCGGGATACAATGAGCAGTTCTTC

j_gene: TRBJ2-1
d_gene: -
v_gene: TRBV11-2
len: 15
abundance: -
CDR3aa: CASSPQGGLSPGQFF
CDR3nt: TGTGCCAGCAGCCCCCAGGGGGGCCTGTCTCCTGGGCAGTTCTTC

j_gene: TRBJ2-5
d_gene: -
v_gene: TRBV14
len: 16
abundance: few
CDR3aa: CASSQFRGLNQETQYF
CDR3nt: TGTGCCAGCAGCCAATTCAGGGGTCTGAACCAAGAGACCCAGTACTTC

j_gene: TRBJ2-1
d_gene: -
v_gene: TRBV6-4
len: 13
abundance: few
CDR3aa: CASSEGPWDEQFF
CDR3nt: TGTGCCAGCAGTGAGGGCCCGTGGGATGAGCAGTTCTTC

j_gene: TRBJ2-5
d_gene: TRBD2
v_gene: TRBV7-9
len: 17
abundance: few
CDR3aa: CASSLGGLAGVQETQYF
CDR3nt: TGTGCCAGCAGCTTAGGAGGACTAGCGGGAGTACAAGAGACCCAGTACTTC

j_gene: TRBJ2-5
d_gene: -
v_gene: TRBV7-9
len: 13
abundance: -
CDR3aa: CASRTASDETQYF
CDR3nt: TGTGCCAGCAGGACCGCGAGCGACGAGACCCAGTACTTC

j_gene: TRBJ1-1
d_gene: -
v_gene: TRBV11-2
len: 17
abundance: -
CDR3aa: CASSLDENPAANTEAFF
CDR3nt: TGTGCCAGCAGCCTCGACGAGAACCCTGCTGCGAACACTGAAGCTTTCTTT

j_gene: TRBJ2-7
d_gene: TRBD2
v_gene: TRBV28
len: 11
abundance: few
CDR3aa: CASTAGDEQYF
CDR3nt: TGTGCTAGTACGGCGGGGGACGAGCAGTACTTC

j_gene: TRBJ2-7
d_gene: TRBD2
v_gene: TRBV9
len: 16
abundance: many
CDR3aa: CASSVGAGTRTGEQYF
CDR3nt: TGTGCCAGCAGCGTAGGGGCCGGGACTAGGACGGGGGAGCAGTACTTC

j_gene: TRBJ2-1
d_gene: -
v_gene: TRBV10-3
len: 13
abundance: few
CDR3aa: CAISVTAYNEQFF
CDR3nt: TGTGCCATCAGTGTGACAGCCTACAATGAGCAGTTCTTC

j_gene: TRBJ2-5
d_gene: TRBD1
v_gene: TRBV12-3/TRBV12-4
len: 15
abundance: -
CDR3aa: CASSSPGQGQETQYF
CDR3nt: TGTGCCAGCAGTTCCCCGGGACAGGGGCAAGAGACCCAGTACTTC

j_gene: TRBJ2-2
d_gene: TRBD1
v_gene: TRBV10-1
len: 18
abundance: many
CDR3aa: CASSESPGDRDLTGELFF
CDR3nt: TGCGCCAGCAGTGAGTCGCCCGGCGACAGGGATCTCACCGGGGAGCTGTTTTTT

j_gene: TRBJ2-7
d_gene: -
v_gene: TRBV11-3
len: 13
abundance: few
CDR3aa: CASSQGQNYEQYF
CDR3nt: TGTGCCAGCTCTCAGGGTCAGAACTACGAGCAGTACTTC

j_gene: TRBJ1-6
d_gene: -
v_gene: TRBV27
len: 14
abundance: few
CDR3aa: CASSQLNDNSPLHF
CDR3nt: TGTGCCAGCAGTCAGCTGAACGATAATTCACCCCTCCACTTT

j_gene: TRBJ2-7
d_gene: -
v_gene: TRBV20-1
len: 10
abundance: few
CDR3aa: CSASIYEQYF
CDR3nt: TGCAGTGCCAGTATCTACGAGCAGTACTTC

j_gene: TRBJ1-1
d_gene: -
v_gene: TRBV6-2/TRBV6-3
len: 14
abundance: many
CDR3aa: CASSYFPENTEAFF
CDR3nt: TGTGCCAGCAGTTACTTCCCCGAGAACACTGAAGCTTTCTTT

j_gene: TRBJ1-1
d_gene: -
v_gene: TRBV10-2
len: 14
abundance: few
CDR3aa: CASSESRWGTEAFF
CDR3nt: TGCGCCAGCAGTGAGTCGAGGTGGGGCACTGAAGCTTTCTTT

j_gene: TRBJ1-1
d_gene: -
v_gene: TRBV2
len: 14
abundance: many
CDR3aa: CASSGWAMNTEAFF
CDR3nt: TGTGCCAGCAGTGGGTGGGCGATGAACACTGAAGCTTTCTTT

j_gene: TRBJ2-5
d_gene: TRBD1
v_gene: TRBV28
len: 15
abundance: -
CDR3aa: CASSADRNWQETQYF
CDR3nt: TGTGCCAGCAGTGCGGACAGGAATTGGCAAGAGACCCAGTACTTC

j_gene: TRBJ2-3
d_gene: TRBD2
v_gene: TRBV6-5
len: 17
abundance: -
CDR3aa: CASSYRRLASSTDTQYF
CDR3nt: TGTGCCAGCAGTTACCGGAGACTAGCGTCTAGCACAGATACGCAGTATTTT

j_gene: TRBJ2-6
d_gene: -
v_gene: TRBV12-3/TRBV12-4
len: 16
abundance: -
CDR3aa: CASSLVGLIGANVLTF
CDR3nt: TGTGCCAGCAGTTTAGTTGGGTTGATTGGGGCCAACGTCCTGACTTTC

j_gene: TRBJ2-1
d_gene: -
v_gene: TRBV5-1
len: 12
abundance: few
CDR3aa: CASSPLQSQQFF
CDR3nt: TGCGCCAGCAGCCCACTTCAGAGCCAGCAGTTCTTC

j_gene: TRBJ2-3
d_gene: TRBD1
v_gene: TRBV5-8
len: 15
abundance: few
CDR3aa: CASSSGTASTDTQYF
CDR3nt: TGTGCCAGCAGCTCGGGGACAGCGAGCACAGATACGCAGTATTTT